The clone carrying this T cell receptor beta chain was recorded once. No antigen is known for it. This may stem from a read error, because a much larger clone lies one nucleotide away. Trimming took 7 bases from V and 2 from J, leaving 9 bases between them. Looked up from germline, CDR1 is MGHDK and CDR2 is SYGVNS. The CDR3 extends over 12 amino acids. Arm-PCR of CDR3 regions and iRepertoire HTBI primers were used to build TCR beta libraries. TCRdb redid the calling of the multiplex PCR reads with MiXCR, one entry per CDR3 protein. The sample holds 350,000 to 500,000 distinct CDR3 sequences, roughly 23% seen once. The sample originates from a study of regulatory T cells in long-lasting Graves disease. Overall study results and limits: There was favoring of TRBV28, TRBJ1-2 and TRBJ2-5 in persistent disease.

Stated time point: persistent/refractory GD, antithyroid drugs over 5 years with positive TRAb. Scientists built the TCR library using RNA that was extracted from PBMCs. The input for sequencing was peripheral blood mononuclear cells (PBMCs), taken when the disease was refractory, from a patient treated with antithyroid drugs. The origin of this receptor is a female donor with Graves disease. The chain carries TRBV25-1 and TRBJ2-7, with a weak D call TRBD1 (6 bases). The DNA of the CDR3 is TGTGCCAGCACTCGGGACACCTACGAGCAGTACTTC. It specifies CASTRDTYEQYF.